The 8 T cell receptor beta chains below were found in one sample sequenced in a study of blood T cells in healthy people across ages. The second PCR ran about 6 to 11 cycles with a sample-barcoded 5' primer and J-beta primers. TCRdb used MiXCR to reprocess the 5' RACE reads, holding one entry per CDR3 protein. The sample lists some 670,000 distinct CDR3 sequences, 40% to 65% occurring once. Sequenced sample: blood. The receptors were gathered from a woman aged 80 or over in good health.

This rearrangement joins TRBV10-3 to TRBJ2-5; 9 bases agree with TRBD2. Germline CDR1 is ENHRY and CDR2 is SYGVKD. V trimming: 2 bases; J trimming: 2 bases; junction bases outside the gene matches: 6. The length of the CDR3 is 16 residues. The CDR3, as DNA: TGTGCCATCAGTGAGATTACTAGCGGGTTACAAGAGACCCAGTACTTC. The encoded protein is CAISEITSGLQETQYF.

The chain combines TRBV9 with TRBJ2-3, with a possible D match to TRBD2 (6 bases). This CDR3 comprises 16 residues. Looked up from germline, CDR1 is SGDLS and CDR2 is YYNGEE. V lost 4 bases to trimming and J lost 2 bases, with 17 bases between them. In nucleotides, the CDR3 is TGTGCCAGCAGCACCATAAATGGGGACTTCACAGATACGCAGTATTTT. Amino acids: CASSTINGDFTDTQYF.

The chain links TRBV5-1 to TRBJ2-1; D gene uncertain. Trimming stripped 4 bases from V and 1 base from J, with 9 bases between. CDR1 and CDR2 (germline): SGHRS, YFSETQ. The CDR3 has 14 amino acids. The CDR3: CASSGIESYNEQFF. The CDR3 nucleotides read TGCGCCAGCAGCGGGATTGAATCCTACAATGAGCAGTTCTTC.

Concerning this clonotype itself: Since a much larger clone is just one base distant, this may be a read error. The chain recombines TRBV20-1 with TRBJ2-1; D not resolved. The CDR3 is 14 amino acids. The ends were cut back, 8 bases at V and 4 bases at J, with 18 bases in the middle. CDR1 and CDR2 (germline): DFQATT, SNEGSKA (reference sequence). CDR3 DNA: TGCAGTACGGCGGCCCCGAGCAGGTACAATGAGCAGTTCTTC. This translates into CSTAAPSRYNEQFF.

The V call is TRBV29-1, the J call TRBJ2-3; D is undetermined. V gave up 1 base and J gave up 3 bases, with 5 bases separating them. This CDR3 has 12 residues. CDR1 is SQVTM, CDR2 ANQGSEA, per germline. In DNA, the CDR3 is TGCAGCGTTGAAGTTTTGACAGATACGCAGTATTTT. Translating gives CSVEVLTDTQYF.

This clonotype was recorded at least ten times. The genes are TRBV12-3 or TRBV12-4 and TRBJ1-1; tentatively, D is TRBD1 (5 bases). Trimming left V 5 bases short and J 1 base short, with 11 bases between. The CDR3 covers 14 residues. The CDR3 here is CASSLNQGNTEAFF. The CDR3 region has the DNA TGTGCCAGCAGTCTCAATCAGGGGAACACTGAAGCTTTCTTT.

As for this clonotype: A much more abundant neighbour one base away suggests this may be a read error. The chain is built from TRBV5-1 and TRBJ2-7; a weak D match, TRBD2 (6 bases). Germline V gives CDR1 SGHRS, CDR2 YFSETQ. The CDR3 has 15 residues. This chain's CDR3 is CASSLDWRDVYGQYF. The CDR3 nucleotides are TGCGCCAGCAGCTTGGATTGGCGGGACGTTTACGGGCAGTACTTC.

The CDR3 protein is CASRMSGPNEQFF. DNA for the CDR3: TGTGCCAGCAGAATGAGTGGGCCCAATGAGCAGTTCTTC. V usage is TRBV12-3 or TRBV12-4 and J usage is TRBJ2-1; D uncertain. This CDR3 spans 13 amino acids. V lost 6 bases to trimming and J lost 6 bases, with 12 bases between them.